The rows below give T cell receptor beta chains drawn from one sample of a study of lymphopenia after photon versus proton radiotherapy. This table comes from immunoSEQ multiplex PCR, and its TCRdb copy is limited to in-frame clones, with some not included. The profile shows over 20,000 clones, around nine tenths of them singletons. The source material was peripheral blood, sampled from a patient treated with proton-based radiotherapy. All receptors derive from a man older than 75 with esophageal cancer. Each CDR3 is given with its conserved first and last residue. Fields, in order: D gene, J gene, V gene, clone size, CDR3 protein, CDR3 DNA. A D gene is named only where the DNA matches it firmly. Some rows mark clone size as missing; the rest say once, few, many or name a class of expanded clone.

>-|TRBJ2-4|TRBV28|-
CASGSPGPRNIQYF
TGTGCCAGCGGTTCCCCAGGACCCAGGAACATTCAGTACTTC
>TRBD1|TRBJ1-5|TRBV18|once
CASSPRDRGSNQPQHF
TGTGCCAGCTCACCCCGGGACAGGGGAAGCAATCAGCCCCAGCATTTT
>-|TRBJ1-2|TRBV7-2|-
CASSLAEGGGYGYTF
TGTGCCAGCAGCTTAGCGGAGGGCGGGGGCTATGGCTACACCTTC
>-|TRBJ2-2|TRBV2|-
CASRGIQGTGELFF
TGTGCCAGCAGGGGTATCCAGGGGACCGGGGAGCTGTTTTTT
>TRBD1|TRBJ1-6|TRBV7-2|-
CASSLNRGPNSPLHF
TGTGCCAGCAGCCTAAACAGGGGGCCTAATTCACCCCTCCACTTT
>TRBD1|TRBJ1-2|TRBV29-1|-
CSVDVQGHWNGYTF
TGCAGCGTTGACGTACAGGGGCATTGGAATGGCTACACCTTC
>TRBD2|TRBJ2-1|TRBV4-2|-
CASSPEAGASSYNEQFF
TGTGCCAGCAGCCCCGAAGCGGGGGCAAGCTCCTACAATGAGCAGTTCTTC
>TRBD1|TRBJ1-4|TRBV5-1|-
CASSPDYQGAGEKLFF
TGCGCCAGCAGCCCGGACTATCAGGGGGCTGGTGAAAAACTGTTTTTT
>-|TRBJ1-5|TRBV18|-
CASSSTDNQPQHF
TGTGCCAGCTCCTCGACAGACAATCAGCCCCAGCATTTT
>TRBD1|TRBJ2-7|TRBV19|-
CASSTTGTGSSYEQYF
TGTGCCAGTAGTACTACAGGGACAGGGAGCTCCTACGAGCAGTACTTC
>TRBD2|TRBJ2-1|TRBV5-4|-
CASSLASGRLSYNEQFF
TGTGCCAGCAGCTTGGCTAGCGGGAGGCTCTCCTACAATGAGCAGTTCTTC
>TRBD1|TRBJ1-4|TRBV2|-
CASRGTGSILFF
TGTGCCAGCAGGGGGACAGGGTCTATACTGTTTTTT
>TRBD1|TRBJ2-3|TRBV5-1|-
CASSFGQGADTQYF
TGCGCCAGCAGCTTCGGACAGGGTGCAGATACGCAGTATTTT
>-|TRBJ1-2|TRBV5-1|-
CASSLSDSGYGYTF
TGCGCCAGCAGCTTGTCAGATAGCGGATATGGCTACACCTTC
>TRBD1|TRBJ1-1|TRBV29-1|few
CSVVRGQTEAFF
TGCAGCGTGGTGAGGGGGCAGACTGAAGCTTTCTTT
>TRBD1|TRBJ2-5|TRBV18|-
CASSTQGGLQETQYF
TGTGCCAGCTCAACACAGGGGGGTCTTCAGGAGACCCAGTACTTC
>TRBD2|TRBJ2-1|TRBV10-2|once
CASRGPPASGNNEQFF
TGCGCCAGCAGGGGGCCCCCGGCTAGCGGGAACAATGAGCAGTTCTTC
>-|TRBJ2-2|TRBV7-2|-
CASSLGVGRNTGELFF
TGTGCCAGCAGCTTAGGGGTCGGGAGGAACACCGGGGAGCTGTTTTTT
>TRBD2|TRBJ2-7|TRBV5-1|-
CASSLNGLAGGIDEQYF
TGCGCCAGCAGCTTGAACGGACTAGCGGGAGGAATTGACGAGCAGTACTTC
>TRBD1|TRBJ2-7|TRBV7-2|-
CASSSQGERYEQYF
TGTGCCAGCAGCTCGCAGGGGGAAAGGTACGAGCAGTACTTC
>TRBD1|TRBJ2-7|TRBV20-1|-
CSAGTGLGQYF
TGCAGTGCAGGGACAGGGCTGGGGCAGTACTTC
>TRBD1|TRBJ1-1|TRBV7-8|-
CASSTWTGRNTEAFF
TGTGCCAGCAGCACATGGACAGGGCGGAACACTGAAGCTTTCTTT
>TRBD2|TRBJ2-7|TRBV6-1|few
CASSALAGIYEQYF
TGTGCCAGCAGTGCACTAGCGGGAATCTACGAGCAGTACTTC
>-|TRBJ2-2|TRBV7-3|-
CASSFHVRGAFTGELFF
TGTGCCAGCAGCTTCCACGTTAGGGGGGCCTTCACCGGGGAGCTGTTTTTT
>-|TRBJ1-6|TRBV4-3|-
CASSQDLGAPNSPLHF
TGCGCCAGCAGCCAAGATTTGGGGGCCCCAAATTCACCCCTCCACTTT
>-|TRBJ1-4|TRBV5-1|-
CASSLVGSGATNEKLFF
TGCGCCAGCAGCTTGGTTGGGTCAGGTGCAACTAATGAAAAACTGTTTTTT
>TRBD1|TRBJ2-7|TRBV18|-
CASSPRQGARDEQYF
TGTGCCAGCTCCCCCAGACAGGGGGCGCGGGACGAGCAGTACTTC
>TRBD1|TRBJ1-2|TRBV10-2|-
CASRLGGAGRYTF
TGCGCCAGCAGATTAGGGGGCGCTGGTCGCTACACCTTC
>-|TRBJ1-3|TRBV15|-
CATSKTRLLLSGNTIYF
TGTGCCACCAGCAAGACGAGGTTACTTCTGAGTGGAAACACCATATATTTT
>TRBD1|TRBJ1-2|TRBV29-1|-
CSNPSTGGEGYTF
TGCAGCAACCCGTCGACAGGGGGCGAGGGCTACACCTTC
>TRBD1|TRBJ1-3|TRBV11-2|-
CASSSLTGGNTIYF
TGTGCCAGCAGCTCTCTGACAGGGGGAAACACCATATATTTT
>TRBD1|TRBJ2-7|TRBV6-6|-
CASTLAGTGANEQYF
TGTGCCAGCACCCTTGCCGGGACAGGGGCTAACGAGCAGTACTTC
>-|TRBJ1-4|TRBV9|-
CASSVDGVNEKLFF
TGTGCCAGCAGCGTAGATGGGGTTAATGAAAAACTGTTTTTT
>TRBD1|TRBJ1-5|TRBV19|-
CASGGTGPQPQHF
TGTGCCAGCGGGGGGACAGGGCCCCAGCCCCAGCATTTT
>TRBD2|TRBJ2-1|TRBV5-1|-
CASSFGLAGVGYNEQFF
TGCGCCAGCAGCTTCGGACTAGCGGGAGTCGGCTACAATGAGCAGTTCTTC
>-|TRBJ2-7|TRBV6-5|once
CASSQWTPAYEQYF
TGTGCCAGCAGTCAGTGGACACCAGCCTACGAGCAGTACTTC
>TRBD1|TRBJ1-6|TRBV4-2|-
CASSQDGEGTGNSPLHF
TGTGCCAGCAGCCAAGATGGAGAAGGGACAGGTAATTCACCCCTCCACTTT
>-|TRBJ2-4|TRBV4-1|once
CASSQVGGLLAKNIQYF
TGCGCCAGCAGCCAAGTCGGGGGTTTACTAGCCAAAAACATTCAGTACTTC
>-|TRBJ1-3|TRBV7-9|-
CASSFDSGNTIYF
TGTGCCAGCAGCTTTGACTCTGGAAACACCATATATTTT
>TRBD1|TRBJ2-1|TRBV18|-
CASSPSSTGGNEQFF
TGTGCCAGCTCACCAAGTTCGACAGGGGGCAATGAGCAGTTCTTC
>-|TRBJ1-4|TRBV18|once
CASSPRRSDEKLFF
TGTGCCAGCTCACCACGTAGGTCGGATGAAAAACTGTTTTTT
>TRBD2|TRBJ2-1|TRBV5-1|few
CASRETSATEQFF
TGCGCCAGCAGAGAGACTAGCGCGACCGAGCAGTTCTTC
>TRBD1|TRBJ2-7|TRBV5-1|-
CASSLRTGSEYEQYF
TGCGCCAGCAGCCTGCGGACAGGGAGTGAGTACGAGCAGTACTTC
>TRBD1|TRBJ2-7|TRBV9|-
CASSAGQGGYEQYF
TGTGCCAGCAGCGCAGGACAGGGGGGTTACGAGCAGTACTTC
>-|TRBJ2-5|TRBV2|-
CASSEQGYQETQYF
TGTGCCAGCAGTGAACAGGGGTACCAAGAGACCCAGTACTTC
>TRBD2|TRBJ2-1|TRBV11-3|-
CASSQSGASYNEQFF
TGTGCCAGCAGCCAAAGCGGGGCCTCCTACAATGAGCAGTTCTTC
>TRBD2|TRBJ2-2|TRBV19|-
CASQTGLATGELFF
TGTGCCAGCCAGACGGGACTAGCCACCGGGGAGCTGTTTTTT
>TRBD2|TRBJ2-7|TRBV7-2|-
CASSLGVAGRYEQYF
TGTGCCAGCAGCCTCGGGGTAGCGGGAAGGTACGAGCAGTACTTC
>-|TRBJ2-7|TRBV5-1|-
CASSLAGLYEQYF
TGCGCCAGCAGCTTGGCGGGGTTGTACGAGCAGTACTTC
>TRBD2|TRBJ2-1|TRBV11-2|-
CASSTTGTSGLSVYNEQFF
TGTGCCAGCAGCACCACCGGGACTAGCGGGTTATCTGTCTACAATGAGCAGTTCTTC
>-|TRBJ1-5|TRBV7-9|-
CASSLQEGGRGNQPQHF
TGTGCCAGCAGCTTACAGGAGGGGGGGCGAGGCAATCAGCCCCAGCATTTT